This TCR beta chain was documented in a study of T cells after posttransplantation cyclophosphamide. General observations from the study: Tissue-infiltrating T cells from skin or gut overlapped little with blood T cells.

TCRdb's table, derived via immunoSEQ multiplex PCR, lists solely in-frame clones and lacks some. The sample includes more than 10,000 clones, approximately 80% of them seen just once. A few counts support this clone. The target antigen is unknown. One junction end does not reproduce the germline sequence, and a read error may be involved. The TCR comes from a man aged 45-65 years in good health, CMV-negative, and a related stem cell transplant donor. Sequenced input: memory CD4+ T cells sorted from PBMCs.

The CDR3 spells CASSLGHGGEQYF. The CDR3 bases are TGTGCTAGCAGCTTAGGTCACGGAGGCGAGCAGTACTTC. V is TRBV7-7 and J is TRBJ2-7; D may be TRBD2 (5 bases). The germline gives CDR1 SSHAT, CDR2 FNYEAQ (reference sequence). This CDR3 region has 13 residues.